This T cell receptor (beta chain) was observed in a study of a mutant IDH1 vaccine in newly diagnosed glioma (dated by TCRdb to the early 2020s). At the level of the whole study: Of the 25 to 40 treated patients, around 62% were male and approximately 40% were female, and the mean age was approximately 40 years. Before enrollment, most patients had been given radiochemotherapy with temozolomide as standard therapy, while the rest had received either radiotherapy alone or temozolomide alone. Longitudinal TCRB deep sequencing was performed for 20 to 30 treated patients wherever samples were available for exploratory analyses. Six visits were used for peripheral blood collection: V03 (baseline), V05, V07, V10, V12 and V13. Broad study findings and their caveats: Availability determined which PBMC samples were chosen for TCRB deep sequencing. Changes in the top peripheral T cell clonotypes picked up by TCRB sequencing did not appear to be linked to pseudoprogression. Immune responses induced by the vaccine were seen in more than 85% of patients across multiple MHC alleles. The authors stated that sample limitations prevented analyses of patient blood samples from being reproduced.

Spanning cysteine to phenylalanine, the CDR3 consists of 14 amino acids. Just CDR3 DNA is preserved here, 42 bases in frame from base 1. The V and J ends are trimmed by 3 bases and 6 bases, leaving 12 bases between them. From a lookup of the germline V gene (reference sequence), CDR1 and CDR2 are LNHDA and SQIVND. The method behind the library was the immunoSEQ multiplex PCR assay. The hsTCRB Kit was used according to the manufacturer's protocol to amplify rearranged TCR beta chain sequences. Sequencing of TCRB libraries was carried out on an Illumina MiSeq. The authors' analysis ran thus. The kit vendor's proprietary platform handled demultiplexing, trimming and gene mapping. This immuneACCESS table, as held by TCRdb, lists in-frame sequences with V and J called but not all clones. Of the missing ones, under half trace to an unresolved V gene in checked studies; the others have no known cause. V, J and clone size were drawn from that table, and D and trimming were deduced from the DNA. This sample is represented by over 45,000 clones; about 91% of them were singletons. The leading ten clones occupy about 2.5% of the sample.

The time point label here, explained by the study, means: baseline, week 1 (first vaccination visit). The sample's treatment or condition label, decoded: pre-vaccination baseline after standard-of-care therapy. All donors had newly diagnosed IDH1-mutant astrocytomas of WHO grade 3 or 4 that showed loss of nuclear ATRX. The samples were drawn from NOA16, a multicentre, single-arm, open-label phase I trial in Germany that tested a mutant IDH1 peptide vaccine in humans for the first time. Blood drawn at visit V03 was used as the baseline sample for immunogenicity testing. Genomic DNA for TCRB sequencing was extracted from EDTA blood using the DNeasy Blood and Tissue Kit. About this clone: What antigen it recognizes has not been identified. Base quality data are lacking; no much larger clone is found one base away.

The rearrangement joined TRBV19 to TRBJ1-5; TRBD1 might be the D gene, on 6 matching bases. The sequence came from a man aged 45 to 65 with glioma. The material was PBMCs, obtained from a glioma patient treated with radiotherapy, temozolomide or both. CDR3 reads: CASSIPGQGQPQHF. The bases read TGTGCCAGTAGTATCCCGGGACAAGGTCAGCCCCAGCATTTT.